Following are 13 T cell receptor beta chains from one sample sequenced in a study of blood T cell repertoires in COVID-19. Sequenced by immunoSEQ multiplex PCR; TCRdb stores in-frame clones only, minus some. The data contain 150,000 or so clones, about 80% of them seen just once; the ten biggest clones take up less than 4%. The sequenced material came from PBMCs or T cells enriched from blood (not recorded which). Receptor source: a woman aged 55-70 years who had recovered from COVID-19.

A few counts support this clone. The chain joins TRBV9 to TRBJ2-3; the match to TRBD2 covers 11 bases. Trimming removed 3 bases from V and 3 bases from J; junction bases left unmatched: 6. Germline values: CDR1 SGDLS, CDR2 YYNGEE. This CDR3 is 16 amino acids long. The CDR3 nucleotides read TGTGCCAGCAGCGCCACGCTAGCGGGGGGTACAGATACGCAGTATTTT. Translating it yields CASSATLAGGTDTQYF.

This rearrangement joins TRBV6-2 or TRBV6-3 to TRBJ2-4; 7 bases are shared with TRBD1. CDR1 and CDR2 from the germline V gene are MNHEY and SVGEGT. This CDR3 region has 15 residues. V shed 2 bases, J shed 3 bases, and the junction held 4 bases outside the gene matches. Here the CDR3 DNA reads TGTGCCAGCAGTTACCCCCGACAGGGCAAAAACATTCAGTACTTC. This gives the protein CASSYPRQGKNIQYF.

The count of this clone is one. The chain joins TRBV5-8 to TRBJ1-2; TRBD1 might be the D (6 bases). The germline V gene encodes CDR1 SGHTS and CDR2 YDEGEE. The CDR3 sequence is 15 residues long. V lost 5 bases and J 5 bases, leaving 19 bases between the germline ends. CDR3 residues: CASRSTGIRKYGYTF. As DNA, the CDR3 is TGTGCCAGCAGGTCAACAGGGATCAGGAAGTATGGCTACACCTTC.

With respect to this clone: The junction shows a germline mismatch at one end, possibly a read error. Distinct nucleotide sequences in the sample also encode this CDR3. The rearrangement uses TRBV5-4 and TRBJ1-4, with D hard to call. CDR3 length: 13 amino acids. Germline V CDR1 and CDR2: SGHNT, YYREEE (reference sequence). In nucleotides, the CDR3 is TGTGCCAGCAGCCCCGCGGCCAATGAAAAACTATTTTTT. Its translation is CASSPAANEKLFF. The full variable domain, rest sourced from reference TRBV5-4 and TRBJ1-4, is ETGVTQSPTHLIKTRGQQVTLRCSSQSGHNTVSWYQQALGQGPQFIFQYYREEENGRGNFPPRFSGLQFPNYSSELNVNALELDDSALYLCASSPAANEKLFFGSGTQLSVL.

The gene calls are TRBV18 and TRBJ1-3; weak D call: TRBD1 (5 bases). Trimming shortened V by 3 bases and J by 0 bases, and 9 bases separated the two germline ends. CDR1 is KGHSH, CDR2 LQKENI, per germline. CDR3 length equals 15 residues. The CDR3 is CASSPDSASGNTIYF. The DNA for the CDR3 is TGTGCCAGCTCACCCGACAGTGCCTCTGGAAACACCATATATTTT.

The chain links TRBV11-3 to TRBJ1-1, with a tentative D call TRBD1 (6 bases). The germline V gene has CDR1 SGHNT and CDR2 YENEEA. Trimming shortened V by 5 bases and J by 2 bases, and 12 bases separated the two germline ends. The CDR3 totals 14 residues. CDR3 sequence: CASSPDSINTEAFF. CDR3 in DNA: TGTGCCAGCAGCCCGGACAGTATTAACACTGAAGCTTTCTTT.

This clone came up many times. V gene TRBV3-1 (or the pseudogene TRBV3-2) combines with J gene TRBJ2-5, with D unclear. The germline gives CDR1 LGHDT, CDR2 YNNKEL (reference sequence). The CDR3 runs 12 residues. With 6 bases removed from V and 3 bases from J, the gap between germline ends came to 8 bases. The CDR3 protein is CASRQKKETQYF. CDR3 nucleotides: TGTGCCAGCAGACAGAAGAAAGAGACCCAGTACTTC.

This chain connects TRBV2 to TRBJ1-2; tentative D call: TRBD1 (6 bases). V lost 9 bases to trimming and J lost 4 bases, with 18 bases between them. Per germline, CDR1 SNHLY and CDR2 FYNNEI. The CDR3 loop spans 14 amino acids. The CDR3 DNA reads TGTGCCAGAAGACTTGCGGGGGCTGGCTATGGCTACACCTTC. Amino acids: CARRLAGAGYGYTF.

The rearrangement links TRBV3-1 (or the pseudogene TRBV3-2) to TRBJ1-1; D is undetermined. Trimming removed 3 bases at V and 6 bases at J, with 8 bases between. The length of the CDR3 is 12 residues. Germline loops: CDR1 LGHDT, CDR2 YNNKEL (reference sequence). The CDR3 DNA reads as TGTGCCAGCAGCCAGTACACCTCTGAAGCTTTCTTT. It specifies CASSQYTSEAFF.

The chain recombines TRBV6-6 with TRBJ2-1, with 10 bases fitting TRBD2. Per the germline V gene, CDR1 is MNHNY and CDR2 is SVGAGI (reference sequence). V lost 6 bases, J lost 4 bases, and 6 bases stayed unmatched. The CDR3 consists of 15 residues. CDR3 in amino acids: CASSTLAGAYNEQFF. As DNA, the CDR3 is TGTGCCAGCAGCACTCTAGCGGGGGCTTACAATGAGCAGTTCTTC.

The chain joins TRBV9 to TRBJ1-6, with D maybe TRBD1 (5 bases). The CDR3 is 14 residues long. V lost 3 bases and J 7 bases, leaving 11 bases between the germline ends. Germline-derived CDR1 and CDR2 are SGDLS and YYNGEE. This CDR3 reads CASSAGLTNSPLHF. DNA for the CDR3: TGTGCCAGCAGCGCGGGACTTACCAATTCACCCCTCCACTTT.

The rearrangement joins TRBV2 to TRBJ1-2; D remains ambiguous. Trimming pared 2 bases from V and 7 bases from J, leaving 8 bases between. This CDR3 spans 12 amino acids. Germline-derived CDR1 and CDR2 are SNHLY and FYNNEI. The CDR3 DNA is TGTGCCAGCAGTGAACAGGTGGTTGGCTACACCTTC. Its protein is CASSEQVVGYTF.

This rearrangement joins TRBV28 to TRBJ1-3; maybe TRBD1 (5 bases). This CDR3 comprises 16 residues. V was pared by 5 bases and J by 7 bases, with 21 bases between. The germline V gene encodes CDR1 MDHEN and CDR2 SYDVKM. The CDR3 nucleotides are TGTGCCAGCAGTCGGGGACGATCCGGGACTCAGAACACCATATATTTT. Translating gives CASSRGRSGTQNTIYF. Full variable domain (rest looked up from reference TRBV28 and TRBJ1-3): DVKVTQSSRYLVKRTGEKVFLECVQDMDHENMFWYRQDPGLGLRLIYFSYDVKMKEKGDIPEGYSVSREKKERFSLILESASTNQTSMYLCASSRGRSGTQNTIYFGEGSWLTVV.